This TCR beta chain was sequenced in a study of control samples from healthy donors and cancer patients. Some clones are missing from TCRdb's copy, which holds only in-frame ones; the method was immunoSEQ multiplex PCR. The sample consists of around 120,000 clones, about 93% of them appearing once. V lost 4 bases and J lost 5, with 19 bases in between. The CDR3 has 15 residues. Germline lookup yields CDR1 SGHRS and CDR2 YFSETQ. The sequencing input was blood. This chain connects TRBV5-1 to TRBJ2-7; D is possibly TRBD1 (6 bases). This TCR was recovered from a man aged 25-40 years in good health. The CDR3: CASSHWAGELNEQYF. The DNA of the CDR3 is TGCGCCAGCAGCCATTGGGCAGGGGAATTGAACGAGCAGTACTTC.